Shown below are 32 T cell receptor beta chains from a single sample sequenced in a study of human T cells and chemical hapten exposure. As to time point: pre-sensitization, week 0. Indicated treatment: therapeutic diphenylcyclopropenone sensitization with weekly scalp DPC. TCRdb independently ran MiXCR on the RACE reads; one entry per CDR3 protein. The sample records a few hundred thousand distinct CDR3 sequences, 4.5% to 5.5% being singletons. The sequencing here drew on whole blood, taken in connection with sensitization to the hapten diphenylcyclopropenone (DPC). Source of these receptors: a woman aged 18-29 years with alopecia areata. Some clones in this sample may be carry-over from other donors' samples.

This clonotype was detected a few times. The rearrangement joins TRBV20-1 to TRBJ2-2; D perhaps matches TRBD1 (7 bases). The germline V gene has CDR1 DFQATT and CDR2 SNEGSKA (reference sequence). The CDR3 is made up of 17 amino acids. The V gene lost 1 base and the J gene lost 0 bases, with 15 bases spanning the gap. CDR3 coding DNA: TGCAGTGCTAGAGGGGGCAGGGGGACTTCGAACACCGGGGAGCTGTTTTTT. This sequence encodes CSARGGRGTSNTGELFF.

This clonotype was observed many times. This sequence joins TRBV5-1 and TRBJ2-1, with D uncertain. The CDR3 runs 14 residues. Germline CDR1 is SGHRS and CDR2 is YFSETQ. V dropped 0 bases and J dropped 4 bases, with 8 bases sitting between them. The CDR3 DNA sequence: TGCGCCAGCAGCTTGGATCCAGAGTACAATGAGCAGTTCTTC. Its translation: CASSLDPEYNEQFF.

This clonotype has a count of ten or more. The chain employs TRBV28 and TRBJ1-1; D is undetermined. This CDR3 has 10 amino acids. Per germline, CDR1 MDHEN and CDR2 SYDVKM. With 10 bases removed from V and 3 bases from J, the gap between germline ends came to 6 bases. CDR3 coding DNA: TGTGCCAACTTGGACACTGAAGCTTTCTTT. This codes for CANLDTEAFF.

Points on this clonotype: This CDR3 is missing its conserved last phenylalanine or tryptophan, likely due to a read error. The V and J genes are TRBV7-2 and TRBJ2-5, with 7 bases fitting TRBD2. This CDR3 comprises 15 residues. CDR1 is SGHTA, CDR2 FQGNSA, per germline. The V gene end was trimmed by 3 bases and the J gene end by 1 base; junction bases not matched to a gene: 5. In DNA form, the CDR3 reads TGTGCCAGCAGCTTTTCGTGGGGGGGCCAAGAGACCCAGTACTCC. Its translation: CASSFSWGGQETQYS.

This clonotype was found many times. The V call is TRBV5-1, the J call TRBJ2-5, with 8 positions matching TRBD1. V was pared by 0 bases and J by 5 bases, with 9 bases of the junction left unmatched. Germline loops: CDR1 SGHRS, CDR2 YFSETQ. This CDR3 has 16 residues. CDR3 amino acids: CASSLGRRGRTETQYF. CDR3 in DNA: TGCGCCAGCAGCTTGGGGCGCAGGGGGCGAACTGAGACCCAGTACTTC.

At least ten counts were recorded for this clonotype. V and J are TRBV4-3 and TRBJ1-1; no clear D gene. Germline assignment: CDR1 LGHNA and CDR2 YSLEER. V dropped 6 bases and J dropped 10 bases, with 12 bases sitting between them. The CDR3 covers 11 residues. The CDR3 loop reads CASRGPSGAFF. Written as DNA, the CDR3 is TGCGCCAGCAGAGGACCGTCAGGAGCTTTCTTT.

This clonotype was observed many times. V usage is TRBV28 and J usage is TRBJ2-7; a possible D gene is TRBD1 (6 bases). The CDR3 length is 16 residues. Trimming cost V 5 bases and J 0 bases, with 17 bases left between them. Germline V gives CDR1 MDHEN, CDR2 SYDVKM. CDR3 residues: CASSAPGHPFSYEQYF. The CDR3 DNA follows: TGTGCCAGCAGTGCCCCGGGACACCCATTCTCCTACGAGCAGTACTTC.

This clonotype was picked up many times. The V call is TRBV20-1, the J call TRBJ2-3, with 10 nucleotides matching TRBD1. Looked up from germline, CDR1 is DFQATT and CDR2 is SNEGSKA (reference sequence). The V segment lost 6 bases and the J segment 6 bases; nucleotides outside the gene matches: 9. The CDR3 runs 14 residues. DNA of the CDR3: TGCAGTGCCCCACCGGGACAGGGGCACGATACGCAGTATTTT. It yields the protein CSAPPGQGHDTQYF.

In its sample, this clonotype was seen many times. This sequence joins TRBV27 and TRBJ1-4; D is perhaps TRBD1 (5 bases). The CDR3 runs to 14 residues. Germline V gene sequence: CDR1 MNHEY, CDR2 SMNVEV (reference sequence). V lost 5 bases and J 6 bases, leaving 13 bases between the germline ends. The chain's CDR3 is CASSIVRGDEKLFF. CDR3 bases: TGTGCCAGCAGTATCGTCCGGGGGGATGAAAAACTGTTTTTT.

This chain joins TRBV5-1 and TRBJ1-3, with 12 nucleotides matching TRBD1. The CDR3 consists of 15 residues. Germline V CDR1 and CDR2: SGHRS, YFSETQ. The trim removed 5 bases at V and 8 bases at J, leaving 8 bases unmatched. CDR3 sequence: CASSESGQGADTIYF. Written as DNA, the CDR3 is TGCGCCAGCAGTGAATCGGGACAGGGGGCAGACACCATATATTTT.

The table lists this clonotype with a few counts. J is TRBJ2-7 and V is TRBV7-3; 7 nucleotides line up with TRBD1. CDR1 is SGHTA, CDR2 FQGTGA, per germline. The V segment lost 5 bases and the J segment 4 bases; nucleotides outside the gene matches: 8. The CDR3 runs 14 residues. CDR3: CASSPPGQSYEQYF. DNA of the CDR3: TGTGCCAGCAGCCCTCCGGGACAGAGTTACGAGCAGTACTTC.

This clonotype showed up just a few times. The chain has TRBV12-3 or TRBV12-4 and TRBJ2-5; 7 positions agree with TRBD1. CDR3 length: 15 amino acids. Unmatched junction bases numbered 6, after V lost 3 bases and J lost 2 bases. In DNA, the CDR3 is TGTGCCAGCAGTTTTGGACAGGTCTCACAAGAGACCCAGTACTTC. It encodes CASSFGQVSQETQYF.

This clonotype was observed many times. The rearrangement uses TRBV20-1 and TRBJ2-3; 10 bases align to TRBD2. Germline lookup yields CDR1 DFQATT and CDR2 SNEGSKA (reference sequence). There are 17 residues in the CDR3. V gave up 3 bases and J gave up 1 base; unmatched junction bases: 10. The chain's CDR3 is CSASALAGFPRTDTQYF. CDR3 DNA: TGCAGTGCTAGTGCACTAGCGGGGTTCCCCCGCACAGATACGCAGTATTTT.

This rearrangement joins TRBV28 to TRBJ2-6, with 9 bases fitting TRBD1. Trimming at V came to 6 bases and at J to 2 bases, leaving 5 bases not matched to a gene. Germline loops: CDR1 MDHEN, CDR2 SYDVKM. The CDR3 is made up of 16 amino acids. DNA of the CDR3: TGTGCCAGCAGACGCAGACAGGGGGCTGGGGCCAACGTCCTGACTTTC. Its translation: CASRRRQGAGANVLTF. The full variable domain, with the rest looked up from reference TRBV28 and TRBJ2-6, is DVKVTQSSRYLVKRTGEKVFLECVQDMDHENMFWYRQDPGLGLRLIYFSYDVKMKEKGDIPEGYSVSREKKERFSLILESASTNQTSMYLCASRRRQGAGANVLTFGAGSRLTVL.

In this sample, this clonotype turned up many times. This sequence joins TRBV6-2 or TRBV6-3 and TRBJ1-2, with 8 bases aligning to TRBD1. The V gene's germline CDR1 is MNHEY and CDR2 SVGEGT. With V trimmed by 4 bases and J by 4 bases, 14 bases remained unmatched. This CDR3 comprises 17 residues. This CDR3 is CASSSGRGLSRGYGYTF. DNA for the CDR3: TGTGCCAGCAGTTCCGGCAGGGGGCTTTCTCGGGGCTATGGCTACACCTTC.

This chain uses TRBV27 with TRBJ2-3, with 13 bases aligning to TRBD2. Losses at the gene ends were 6 bases for V and 2 bases for J; bases not matched to a gene: 5. The CDR3 contains 16 residues. Germline V gene sequence: CDR1 MNHEY, CDR2 SMNVEV (reference sequence). CDR3 sequence: CASSLLAGGLTDTQYF. CDR3 coding DNA: TGTGCCAGCAGCCTACTAGCGGGGGGGCTCACAGATACGCAGTATTTT.

This clonotype was found a few times. This chain connects TRBV20-1 to TRBJ1-1, with no clear D. Germline CDR1 DFQATT, CDR2 SNEGSKA (reference sequence). This CDR3 is built from 14 residues. V was shortened by 6 bases and J by 4 bases, with 18 bases between the two germline ends. The DNA of the CDR3 is TGCAGTGCCCTAGGACCGGCGGTGGGCACTGAAGCTTTCTTT. Amino acids: CSALGPAVGTEAFF.

This clonotype was picked up many times. J is TRBJ1-1 and V is TRBV29-1; TRBD1 might be the D (6 bases). This CDR3 has 12 residues. CDR1 is SQVTM and CDR2 is ANQGSEA in the germline V gene. The V end was cut by 1 base, the J end by 10 bases, with 13 bases between. In nucleotides, the CDR3 is TGCAGCGTTGAAGGGACTCCCAGGGGAGCTTTCTTT. This encodes CSVEGTPRGAFF.

This clonotype was counted ten times or more. The rearrangement uses TRBV2 and TRBJ2-3, with a possible D match to TRBD2 (6 bases). Germline-derived CDR1 and CDR2 are SNHLY and FYNNEI. V was cut by 6 bases and J by 2 bases, with 15 bases left in between. The CDR3 has 15 residues. The CDR3 spells CASSRQRAITDTQYF. In DNA form, the CDR3 reads TGTGCCAGCAGCCGGCAGCGGGCTATCACAGATACGCAGTATTTT.

This clonotype showed up just a few times. The chain combines TRBV6-1 with TRBJ1-6; D is undetermined. The CDR3 consists of 13 residues. The ends were cut back, 7 bases at V and 8 bases at J, with 12 bases in the middle. CDR1 MNHNS and CDR2 SASEGT come from the germline V gene. For the CDR3, the DNA is TGTGCCAGCACTGGGAACTTATATTCACCCCTCCACTTT. Translated, it gives CASTGNLYSPLHF.

The chain recombines TRBV25-1 with TRBJ1-2; 8 nucleotides line up with TRBD1. Germline-derived CDR1 and CDR2 are MGHDK and SYGVNS. The length of the CDR3 is 16 residues. The ends lost 5 bases at V and 4 bases at J; junction bases unmatched: 12. Here the CDR3 DNA reads TGTGCCAGCAGTCGTACTGGGACAGGAGATAGCTATGGCTACACCTTC. Its protein product is CASSRTGTGDSYGYTF.

This CDR3 reads CASSPSPANGYTF. DNA for the CDR3: TGTGCCAGCAGCCCTAGCCCGGCCAATGGCTACACCTTC. The chain is built from TRBV9 and TRBJ1-2; D is unclear. This CDR3 contains 13 residues. Between the trimmed V and J ends, which lost 4 bases and 6 bases, there was a span of 13 bases. Germline-derived CDR1 and CDR2 are SGDLS and YYNGEE.

The table lists this clonotype with many counts. The chain links TRBV20-1 to TRBJ2-3; possible D gene TRBD2, 6 bases. CDR1 is DFQATT and CDR2 is SNEGSKA in the germline V gene (reference sequence). CDR3 length: 16 amino acids. The V and J ends lost 0 bases and 3 bases respectively, with 16 bases between them. Here the CDR3 reads CSARDVRGDGTDTQYF. The CDR3 region has the DNA TGCAGTGCTAGAGATGTCCGCGGGGATGGGACAGATACGCAGTATTTT.

The rearrangement joins TRBV6-6 to TRBJ1-3; no clear D. The CDR3 spans 15 residues. The V gene's germline CDR1 is MNHNY and CDR2 SVGAGI (reference sequence). Between the trimmed V and J ends, which lost 10 bases and 0 bases, there was a span of 16 bases. The CDR3 DNA reads as TGTGCCATAGTCCAGGCACTCCACTCTGGAAACACCATATATTTT. Translated: CAIVQALHSGNTIYF.

The genes are TRBV7-2 and TRBJ2-2; tentatively, D is TRBD2 (5 bases). Per germline, CDR1 SGHTA and CDR2 FQGNSA. V dropped 1 base and J dropped 3 bases, with 6 bases sitting between them. The CDR3 totals 14 residues. CDR3 sequence (DNA): TGTGCCAGCAGCTTAGGGACTGACACCGGGGAGCTGTTTTTT. This translates into CASSLGTDTGELFF.

V gene TRBV3-1 combines with J gene TRBJ2-4; no clear D. The CDR3 has 13 amino acids. Germline V lookup: CDR1 LGHDT, CDR2 YNNKEL (reference sequence). Trimming left V 1 base short and J 8 bases short, with 9 bases between. CDR3 loop: CASSQAPADIQYF. CDR3 DNA sequence: TGTGCCAGCAGCCAAGCCCCCGCGGACATTCAGTACTTC.

The chain has TRBV7-9 and TRBJ1-2; D call uncertain. Germline V lookup: CDR1 SEHNR, CDR2 FQNEAQ (reference sequence). This CDR3 has 13 residues. V shed 1 base and J shed 6 bases, with 9 bases lying between them. As DNA, the CDR3 is TGTGCCAGCAGCTTAGAAGCTTCGGATGGCTACACCTTC. This sequence encodes CASSLEASDGYTF.

This clonotype showed up just a few times. The chain uses TRBV27 and TRBJ1-1; the match to TRBD1 covers 9 bases. V was clipped by 6 bases and J by 6 bases; unmatched bases: 11. The CDR3 sequence is 15 residues long. In germline, CDR1 is MNHEY, CDR2 SMNVEV (reference sequence). CDR3 loop: CASSHTGGEGSEAFF. The DNA for the CDR3 is TGTGCCAGCAGCCATACAGGGGGCGAAGGGTCTGAAGCTTTCTTT.

This clonotype was recorded a few times. The chain combines TRBV5-4 with TRBJ2-5, with 10 bases aligning to TRBD2. The ends lost 4 bases at V and 9 bases at J; junction bases unmatched: 6. Germline values: CDR1 SGHNT, CDR2 YYREEE (reference sequence). CDR3 length: 13 residues. CDR3 nucleotides: TGTGCCAGCAGCCCCGGGACTAGCGTGGCCCAGTACTTC. It encodes CASSPGTSVAQYF.

This clonotype came up many times. The rearrangement uses TRBV5-1 and TRBJ2-3; D is undetermined. The length of the CDR3 is 13 residues. Germline V gene lookup returns CDR1 SGHRS and CDR2 YFSETQ. The V gene lost 0 bases and the J gene lost 6 bases, with 8 bases spanning the gap. The CDR3 sequence: CASSLVFTDTQYF. CDR3 DNA: TGCGCCAGCAGCTTGGTTTTTACGGATACGCAGTATTTT.

This clonotype was picked up many times. The chain is built from TRBV10-3 and TRBJ2-1; tentative D call: TRBD2 (7 bases). The germline gives CDR1 ENHRY, CDR2 SYGVKD. The CDR3 loop spans 15 amino acids. Trimming pared 6 bases from V and 6 bases from J, leaving 18 bases between. This CDR3 is CAISEAQGRVNEQFF. In DNA, the CDR3 is TGTGCCATCAGCGAGGCTCAGGGGAGGGTCAATGAGCAGTTCTTC.

This clonotype was seen only a few times. The chain joins TRBV7-3 to TRBJ1-1; maybe TRBD1 (6 bases). The CDR3 extends over 14 amino acids. With 2 bases removed from V and 7 bases from J, the gap between germline ends came to 14 bases. Germline values: CDR1 SGHTA, CDR2 FQGTGA. CDR3 residues: CASSLSAGAVEAFF. DNA for the CDR3: TGTGCCAGCAGCTTATCCGCAGGGGCTGTTGAAGCTTTCTTT.